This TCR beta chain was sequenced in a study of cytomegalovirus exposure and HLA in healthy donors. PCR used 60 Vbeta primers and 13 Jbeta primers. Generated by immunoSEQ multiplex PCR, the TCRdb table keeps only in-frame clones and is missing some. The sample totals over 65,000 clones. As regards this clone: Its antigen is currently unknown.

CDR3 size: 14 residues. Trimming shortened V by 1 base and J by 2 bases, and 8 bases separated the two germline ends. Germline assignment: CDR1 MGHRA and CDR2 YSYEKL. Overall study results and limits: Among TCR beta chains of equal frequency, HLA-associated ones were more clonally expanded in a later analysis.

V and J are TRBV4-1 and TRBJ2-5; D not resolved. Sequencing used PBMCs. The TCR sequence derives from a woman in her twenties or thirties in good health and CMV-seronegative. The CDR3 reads CASSQVFRQETQYF. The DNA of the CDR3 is TGCGCCAGCAGCCAAGTGTTCAGGCAAGAGACCCAGTACTTC.